Below, one T cell receptor beta chain is given with its context. Assay used: immunoSEQ multiplex PCR; TCRdb lists only in-frame clones, some missing. The sample records more than 55,000 clones, approximately 90% being singletons. The sample is drawn from a study of T cell changes during pregnancy in multiple sclerosis. The V gene's germline CDR1 is MDHEN and CDR2 SYDVKM. The CDR3 covers 15 residues. Trimming cost V 4 bases and J 4 bases, with 14 bases left between them. The J gene is TRBJ1-5, the V gene TRBV28, with D possibly being TRBD1 (5 bases). The receptor comes from a female donor in good health, enrolled as a control in a pregnancy study. Material: peripheral blood, obtained in the first trimester of pregnancy. DNA of the CDR3: TGTGCCAGCAGTTCCGGGGGGATGAATAATCAGCCCCAGCATTTT. It codes for CASSSGGMNNQPQHF.